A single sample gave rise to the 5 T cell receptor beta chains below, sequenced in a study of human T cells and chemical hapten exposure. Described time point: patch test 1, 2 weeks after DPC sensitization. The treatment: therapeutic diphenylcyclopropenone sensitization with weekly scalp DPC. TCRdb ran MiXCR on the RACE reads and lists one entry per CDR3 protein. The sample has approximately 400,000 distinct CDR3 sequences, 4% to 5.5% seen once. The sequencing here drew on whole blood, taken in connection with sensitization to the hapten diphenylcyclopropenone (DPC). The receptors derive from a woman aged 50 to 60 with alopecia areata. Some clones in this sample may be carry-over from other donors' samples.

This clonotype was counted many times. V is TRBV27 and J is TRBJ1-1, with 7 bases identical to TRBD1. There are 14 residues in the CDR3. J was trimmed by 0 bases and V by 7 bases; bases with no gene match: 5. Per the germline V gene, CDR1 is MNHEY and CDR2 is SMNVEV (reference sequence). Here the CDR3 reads CASKRGGVNTEAFF. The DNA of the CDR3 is TGTGCCAGCAAGAGAGGGGGCGTGAACACTGAAGCTTTCTTT.

CDR3 residues: CSASPQPGQGVQPQHF. Here the CDR3 DNA reads TGCAGTGCTTCCCCTCAACCGGGACAGGGAGTTCAGCCCCAGCATTTT. V and J are TRBV20-1 and TRBJ1-5, with 9 bases matching TRBD1. V lost 5 bases and J lost 6; bases outside the gene matches: 14. This CDR3 spans 16 amino acids. From germline, CDR1 is DFQATT and CDR2 SNEGSKA (reference sequence).

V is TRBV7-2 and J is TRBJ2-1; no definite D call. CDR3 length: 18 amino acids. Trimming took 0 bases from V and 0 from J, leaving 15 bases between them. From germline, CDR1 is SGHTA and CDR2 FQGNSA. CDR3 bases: TGTGCCAGCAGCTTAGCCCCACCCGGCGGCAGCTCCTACAATGAGCAGTTCTTC. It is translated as CASSLAPPGGSSYNEQFF.

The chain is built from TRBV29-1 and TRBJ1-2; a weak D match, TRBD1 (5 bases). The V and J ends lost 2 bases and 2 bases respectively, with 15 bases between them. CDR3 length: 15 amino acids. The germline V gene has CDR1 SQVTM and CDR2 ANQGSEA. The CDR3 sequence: CSVEWVVGGNYGYTF. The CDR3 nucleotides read TGCAGCGTTGAATGGGTAGTGGGGGGAAACTATGGCTACACCTTC.

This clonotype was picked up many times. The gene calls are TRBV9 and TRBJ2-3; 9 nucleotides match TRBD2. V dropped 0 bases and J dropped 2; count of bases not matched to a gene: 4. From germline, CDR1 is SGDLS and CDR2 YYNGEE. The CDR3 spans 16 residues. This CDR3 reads CASSVELAGNTDTQYF. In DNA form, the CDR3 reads TGTGCCAGCAGCGTAGAGCTAGCGGGGAACACAGATACGCAGTATTTT.